This T cell receptor beta chain was documented in a study of long-term antiretroviral therapy in people with HIV. Study background: The earliest samples predate the 2015 immediate-ART recommendation by about a decade.

Study-wide results and caveats: Against controls, HIV repertoires showed narrower ranges of CDR3 length.

Samples were assayed with immunoSEQ v3.0 at survey level. For every sample, sequencing targeted about 35,000-55,000 T-cell genomes. Generated by immunoSEQ multiplex PCR, the TCRdb table keeps only in-frame clones and is missing some. Altogether around 16,000 clones are present, about 88% being singletons, with the ten largest covering about 5.2%. Before they underwent DNA extraction, samples held about 1-10 million cryopreserved PBMC. The V end lost 5 bases, the J end lost 6 bases, and 15 bases lay between the germline ends. This CDR3 comprises 14 residues. Germline V CDR1 and CDR2: SGHAT, FQDESV (reference sequence). Comments on this clone: What it binds is unknown.

The sequencing here drew on unsorted PBMCs, taken 0.5 years after starting antiretroviral therapy. The chain joins TRBV11-1 to TRBJ2-3, with D possibly called TRBD1 or TRBD2 (5 bases each). The source of this sequence is a woman between 40 and 55 years old with HIV. The CDR3 here is CASSLIEGPDTQYF. In DNA form, the CDR3 reads TGTGCCAGCAGCCTTATAGAGGGGCCCGATACGCAGTATTTT.